This entry describes one T cell receptor (beta chain). Its cognate antigen is unknown. This record comes from a study of regulatory T cells in long-lasting Graves disease. Study at large: Persistent Graves' disease denoted over 5 years of antithyroid drugs plus positive TSH receptor antibodies. General study points: Newly diagnosed Graves' patients had higher TCR diversity than persistent ones. Small numbers of samples may have cut accuracy. Favored usage of TRBV28, TRBJ1-2 and TRBJ2-5 was recorded in persistent disease.

V lost 3 bases, J lost 2 bases, and 6 bases stayed unmatched. This CDR3 is built from 15 residues. From germline, CDR1 is LNHDA and CDR2 SQIVND (reference sequence). To make TCR beta libraries, researchers used iRepertoire HTBI primers and Arm-PCR of CDR3 regions. TCRdb reprocessed the multiplex PCR reads with MiXCR, giving one entry per CDR3 protein. The table has 350,000 to 450,000 distinct CDR3 sequences, approximately 23% seen once; the top ten hold about 29%. Sample time point: persistent/refractory GD, antithyroid drugs over 5 years with positive TRAb. The TCR library used RNA extracted from PBMCs.

This clonotype was sampled from a woman between 40 and 55 years old with Graves disease. The chain couples TRBV19 to TRBJ2-5; 7 bases map to TRBD1. The material sequenced was peripheral blood mononuclear cells (PBMCs), taken when the disease was refractory, from a patient treated with antithyroid drugs. CDR3 nucleotides: TGTGCCAGTAGTATCTGGACAGGACGGCAAGAGACCCAGTACTTC. This codes for CASSIWTGRQETQYF.